One T cell receptor beta chain is described in this entry. This sample was included in a study of shared clonotypes between healthy human individuals. TCRdb's copy holds only in-frame clones and misses some; the assay was immunoSEQ multiplex PCR. The sample lists about 520,000 clones, around 73% occurring once. The CDR3 runs to 14 residues. V lost 9 bases to trimming and J lost 0 bases, with 13 bases between them. Germline V gives CDR1 LNHDA, CDR2 SQIVND (reference sequence). The chain has TRBV19 and TRBJ2-3; D not certain. The TCR sequence derives from a woman in her forties in good health. Some clones in this sample may be carry-over from other donors' samples. Material for sequencing was PBMCs. In nucleotides, the CDR3 is TGTGCCAGCTCCCTCTTGAGCAGCACAGATACGCAGTATTTT. It encodes CASSLLSSTDTQYF. Based on the CDR3 plus reference TRBV19 and TRBJ2-3, the full variable domain is DGGITQSPKYLFRKEGQNVTLSCEQNLNHDAMYWYRQDPGQGLRLIYYSQIVNDFQKGDIAEGYSVSREKKESFPLTVTSAQKNPTAFYLCASSLLSSTDTQYFGPGTRLTVL.